This TCR beta chain is drawn from a study of regulatory T cells in long-lasting Graves disease. Study-wide results and limits: Persistent Graves' patients had lower TCR diversity than newly diagnosed ones.

Per germline, CDR1 MNHEY and CDR2 SMNVEV (reference sequence). CDR3 size: 16 residues. The V end was cut by 5 bases, the J end by 4 bases, with 20 bases between. Time point here: newly diagnosed GD, antithyroid drugs for less than 3 months. Extracted RNA from PBMCs served as the source of the TCR library. Graves' disease diagnosis used American Thyroid Association guidelines. In its sample, this clonotype was seen many times. Its target is not known. Arm-PCR of CDR3 regions and iRepertoire HTBI primers were used to build TCR beta libraries. As handled by the study authors: Detected in the samples were about 60 TRBV and over twelve TRBJ segments. TCRdb fed the multiplex PCR reads into MiXCR, producing one record per CDR3 protein. Clone size and V and J calls follow TCRdb, not the original study. The sample contains 550,000 to 600,000 distinct CDR3 sequences, around 15% of which appear only once. The sample also formed part of further work on T cells in Graves' hyperthyroidism and ophthalmopathy. As reported in that work: TCR CDR3 regions were first amplified by RT-PCR with HTBI primers.

The sample here was peripheral blood mononuclear cells (PBMCs), taken at new diagnosis, from a patient treated with antithyroid drugs. This clonotype was sampled from a man younger than 35 with Graves disease. The genes are TRBV27 and TRBJ1-2; D might be TRBD1 (5 bases). CDR3 region: CASSPHPGPTFYGYTF. CDR3 bases: TGTGCCAGCAGTCCCCACCCGGGACCCACTTTCTATGGCTACACCTTC.